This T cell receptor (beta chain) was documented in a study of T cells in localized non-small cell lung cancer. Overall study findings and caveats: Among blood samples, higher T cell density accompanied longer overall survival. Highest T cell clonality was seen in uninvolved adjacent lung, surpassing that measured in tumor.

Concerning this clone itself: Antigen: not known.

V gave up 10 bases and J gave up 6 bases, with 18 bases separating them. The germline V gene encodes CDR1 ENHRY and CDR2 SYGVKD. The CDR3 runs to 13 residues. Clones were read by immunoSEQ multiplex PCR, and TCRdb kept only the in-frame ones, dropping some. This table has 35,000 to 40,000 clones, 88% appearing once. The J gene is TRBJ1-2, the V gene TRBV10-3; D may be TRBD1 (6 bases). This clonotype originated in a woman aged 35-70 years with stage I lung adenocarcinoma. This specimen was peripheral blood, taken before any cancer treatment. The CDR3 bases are TGTGCCAGCGGGTCGGGGGCCGGAGATGGCTACACCTTC. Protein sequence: CASGSGAGDGYTF.